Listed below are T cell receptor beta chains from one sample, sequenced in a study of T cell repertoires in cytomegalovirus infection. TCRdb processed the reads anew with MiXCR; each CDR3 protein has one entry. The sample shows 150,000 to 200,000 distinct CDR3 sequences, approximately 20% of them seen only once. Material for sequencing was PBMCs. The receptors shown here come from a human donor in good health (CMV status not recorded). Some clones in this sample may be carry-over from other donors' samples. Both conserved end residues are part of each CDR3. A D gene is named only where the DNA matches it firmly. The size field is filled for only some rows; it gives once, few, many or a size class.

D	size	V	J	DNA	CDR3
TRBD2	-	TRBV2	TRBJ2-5	TGTGCCAGCAGGGGCCCTAGCGGGTGGAAACAAGAGACCCAGTACTTC	CASRGPSGWKQETQYF
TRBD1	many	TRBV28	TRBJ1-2	TGTGCCAGCACCGAGACAGGGGTTAACGAAGCCTATGGCTACACCTTC	CASTETGVNEAYGYTF
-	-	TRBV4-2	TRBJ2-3	TGTGCCAGCAGCCCCGGAGGAGGGAACAGTTACACAGATACGCAGTATTTT	CASSPGGGNSYTDTQYF
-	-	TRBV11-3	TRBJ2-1	TGTGCCAGCAGCTTAGGACAGGCGTCAGGGGAGCAGTTCTTC	CASSLGQASGEQFF
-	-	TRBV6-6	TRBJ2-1	TGTGCCAGCAGTCCGCCGGGACTTTCCTACAATGAGCAGTTCTTC	CASSPPGLSYNEQFF
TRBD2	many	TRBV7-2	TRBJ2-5	TGTGCCAGCAGCCGGGGGGGGGAGACCCAGTACTTC	CASSRGGETQYF
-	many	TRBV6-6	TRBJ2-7	TGTGCCAGCAGTCCTCCTCCAAACTTC	CASSPPPNF
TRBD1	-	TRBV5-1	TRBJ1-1	TGCGCCAGCAGCTTTCAACAGGGGAGGCGGACTGAAGCTTTCTTT	CASSFQQGRRTEAFF
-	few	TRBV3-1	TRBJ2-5	TGTGCCAGCAGCCAAATTTCAGGGATTTGGGAGACCCAGTACTTC	CASSQISGIWETQYF
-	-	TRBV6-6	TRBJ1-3	TGTGCCAGCAGTGCCCGGGACGGCCGCACCAACACCAAATATTTT	CASSARDGRTNTKYF
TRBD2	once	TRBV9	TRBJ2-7	TGTGCCAGCAGCGTAGATCCAGCGGGGACCTACGAGCAGTACTTC	CASSVDPAGTYEQYF
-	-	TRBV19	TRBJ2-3	TGTGCCAGTAGTATAGATACCCGGTACGGAGATACGCAGTATTTT	CASSIDTRYGDTQYF
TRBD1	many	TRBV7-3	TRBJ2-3	TGTGCCAGCAGCTACGGGACAGGAAGCACAGATACGCAGTATTTT	CASSYGTGSTDTQYF
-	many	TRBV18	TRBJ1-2	TGTGCCAGCTCACCCGGCAGTACTAACTATGGCTACACCTTC	CASSPGSTNYGYTF
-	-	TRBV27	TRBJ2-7	TGTGCCAGCAGCTACGAGGGGACGGGCTCGGACGAGCAGTACTTC	CASSYEGTGSDEQYF
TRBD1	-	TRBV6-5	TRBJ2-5	TGTGCCAGCAGGACCCTAGGGGGCGTCGAAGCAGAGACCCAGTACTTC	CASRTLGGVEAETQYF
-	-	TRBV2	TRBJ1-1	TGTGCCAGCAGTTACCACTCTGAAGCTTTCTTT	CASSYHSEAFF
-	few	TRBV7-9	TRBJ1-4	TGTGCCAGCAGCGGTGGATCTGGGCTGCCGCTAAAACTGTTTTTT	CASSGGSGLPLKLFF
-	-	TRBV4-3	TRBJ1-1	TGCGCCAGCAGCCAAGATGGAGGGGACACTGAAGCTTTCTTT	CASSQDGGDTEAFF
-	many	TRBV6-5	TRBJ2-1	TGTGCCAGCAGACTGACCCAGGGATCGTACAATGAGCAGTTCTTC	CASRLTQGSYNEQFF